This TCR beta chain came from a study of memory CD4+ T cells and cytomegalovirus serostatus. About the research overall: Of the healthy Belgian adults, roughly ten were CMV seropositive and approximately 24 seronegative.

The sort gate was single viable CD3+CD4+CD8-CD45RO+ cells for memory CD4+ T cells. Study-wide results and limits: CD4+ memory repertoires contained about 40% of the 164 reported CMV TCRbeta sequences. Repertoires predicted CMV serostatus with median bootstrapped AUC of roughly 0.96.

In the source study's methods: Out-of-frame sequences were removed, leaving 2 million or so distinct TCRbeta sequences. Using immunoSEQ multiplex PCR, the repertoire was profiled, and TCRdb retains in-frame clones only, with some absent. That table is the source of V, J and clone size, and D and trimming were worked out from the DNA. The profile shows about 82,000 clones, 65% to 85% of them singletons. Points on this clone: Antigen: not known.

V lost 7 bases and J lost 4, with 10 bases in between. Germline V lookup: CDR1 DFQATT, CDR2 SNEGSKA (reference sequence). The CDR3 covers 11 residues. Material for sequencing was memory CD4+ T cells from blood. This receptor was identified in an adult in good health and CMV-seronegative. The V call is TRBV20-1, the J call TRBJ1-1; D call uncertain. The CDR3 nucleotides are TGCAGTGGCCTATCTAGCACTGAAGCTTTCTTT. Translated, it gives CSGLSSTEAFF.